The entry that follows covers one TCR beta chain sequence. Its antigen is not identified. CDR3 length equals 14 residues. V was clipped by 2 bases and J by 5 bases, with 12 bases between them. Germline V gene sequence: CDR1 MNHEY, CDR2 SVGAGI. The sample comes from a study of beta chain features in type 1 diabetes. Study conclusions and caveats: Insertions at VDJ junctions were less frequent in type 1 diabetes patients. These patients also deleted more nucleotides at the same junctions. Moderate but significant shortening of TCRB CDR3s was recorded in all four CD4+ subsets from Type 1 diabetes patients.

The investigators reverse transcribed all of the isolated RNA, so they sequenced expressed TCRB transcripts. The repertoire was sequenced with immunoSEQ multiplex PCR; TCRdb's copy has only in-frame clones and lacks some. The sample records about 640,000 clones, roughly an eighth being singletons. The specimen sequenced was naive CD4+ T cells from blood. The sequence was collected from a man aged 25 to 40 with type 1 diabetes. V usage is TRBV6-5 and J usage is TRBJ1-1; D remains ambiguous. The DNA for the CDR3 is TGTGCCAGCAGTTACCGGGTTTTGGGGACTGAAGCTTTCTTT. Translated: CASSYRVLGTEAFF.